These 17 T cell receptor beta chains were all obtained from the same sample, sequenced in a study of T cell repertoires and HLA-DP antigens. The sample's label refers to: CD137+ CD4 T cells sorted after culture with HeLa expressing allogeneic HLA-DP. Stimulation used HeLa cells expressing transduced HLA-DPA1/DPB1, HLA-DM, invariant chain and CD80. After approximately 16 days, CD4+ cells were restimulated roughly 24 h with the same allogeneic DPB1. The method was immunoSEQ multiplex PCR; TCRdb's version includes in-frame clones alone and lacks a portion of them. The repertoire consists of some 700 clones, with roughly 60% occurring once and the leading ten covering around 30%. Sequencing was done on a sample of alloreactive CD137+ CD4+ T cells from cultured PBMCs. Specified subset: CD137+ CD4+ cells sorted after approximately 25 h restimulation with the allogeneic HLA-DP-expressing HeLa cells. These receptors were collected from a woman aged 18 to 35 in good health and CMV-seronegative.

The chain uses TRBV18 and TRBJ2-4, with D perhaps being TRBD1 or TRBD2 (7 bases each). This CDR3 contains 15 residues. Germline CDR1 reads KGHSH; CDR2 reads LQKENI. V dropped 6 bases and J dropped 0 bases, with 12 bases sitting between them. CDR3 protein: CASSPGGVAKNIQYF. In nucleotides, the CDR3 is TGTGCCAGCTCCCCAGGGGGGGTAGCCAAAAACATTCAGTACTTC.

The chain couples TRBV5-1 to TRBJ2-2; TRBD2 agrees at 11 bases. This CDR3 contains 17 residues. The germline CDR1 and CDR2 sequences are SGHRS and YFSETQ. With V trimmed by 2 bases and J by 4 bases, 7 bases remained unmatched. The CDR3 reads CASSFTLAGGLTGELFF. The CDR3 nucleotides are TGCGCCAGCAGCTTTACCCTAGCGGGAGGACTCACCGGGGAGCTGTTTTTT.

The J gene is TRBJ2-3, the V gene TRBV5-1; D perhaps matches TRBD2 (7 bases). CDR1 and CDR2 (germline): SGHRS, YFSETQ. This CDR3 is 15 amino acids long. V lost 7 bases, J lost 0 bases, and 15 bases lay in between. The CDR3, as DNA: TGCGCCAGCTGCTACGGGGGGCTTAGCACAGATACGCAGTATTTT. This translates into CASCYGGLSTDTQYF.

The chain combines TRBV28 with TRBJ2-7; D is ambiguous. V lost 5 bases and J lost 2, with 10 bases in between. The CDR3 extends over 13 amino acids. CDR1 MDHEN and CDR2 SYDVKM come from the germline V gene. CDR3 region: CASSTTAPYEQYV. In DNA form, the CDR3 reads TGTGCCAGCAGTACTACCGCCCCCTACGAGCAGTACGTC.

By sample share, this clone is large. V is TRBV7-8 and J is TRBJ2-7; TRBD2 matches at 11 bases. CDR1 is SGHVS, CDR2 FQNEAQ, per germline. CDR3 length equals 18 residues. V lost 2 bases and J lost 0; bases outside the gene matches: 9. The DNA of the CDR3 is TGTGCCAGCAGCTTAAAGACTAGCGGGACCGCACACTCCTACGAGCAGTACTTC. Its protein product is CASSLKTSGTAHSYEQYF.

This clone was counted between two and nine times. The rearrangement uses TRBV7-9 and TRBJ2-2; D remains unclear. V lost 4 bases to trimming and J lost 6 bases, with 6 bases between them. The CDR3 runs 12 residues. Germline CDR1 and CDR2: SEHNR and FQNEAQ (reference sequence). CDR3 nucleotides: TGTGCCAGCAGCTCCCCGGCCGGGGAGCTGTTTTTT. Translation: CASSSPAGELFF.

Only a few counts were recorded for this clone. The chain employs TRBV18 and TRBJ1-6, with a possible D match to TRBD1 (6 bases). The V and J ends lost 4 bases and 4 bases respectively, with 14 bases between them. Germline loops: CDR1 KGHSH, CDR2 LQKENI. This CDR3 is 16 amino acids long. In DNA form, the CDR3 reads TGTGCCAGCTCACTTCTACAGGGAGGGTATAATTCACCCCTCCACTTT. It yields the protein CASSLLQGGYNSPLHF.

The chain carries TRBV18 and TRBJ1-6; TRBD1 aligns across 9 bases. Losses at the gene ends were 6 bases for V and 2 bases for J; bases not matched to a gene: 8. CDR1 and CDR2 (germline): KGHSH, LQKENI. There are 17 residues in the CDR3. The CDR3 loop reads CASSRRDRDAYNSPLHF. The CDR3 nucleotides are TGTGCCAGCTCCCGCCGGGACAGGGATGCCTATAATTCACCCCTCCACTTT.

This clone counts as large. The chain links TRBV5-4 to TRBJ2-5; D gene uncertain. Trimming took 4 bases from V and 4 from J, leaving 11 bases between them. Germline CDR1 is SGHNT and CDR2 is YYREEE (reference sequence). The CDR3 covers 13 residues. Here the CDR3 reads CASSPEARETQYF. CDR3 in DNA: TGTGCCAGCAGCCCTGAGGCGCGAGAGACCCAGTACTTC.

This clone is hyperexpanded in the sample. V usage is TRBV7-9 and J usage is TRBJ1-1, with TRBD1 matching over 10 bases. This CDR3 contains 13 residues. Germline loops: CDR1 SEHNR, CDR2 FQNEAQ (reference sequence). CDR3 region: CASGTGVNTEAFF. The DNA of the CDR3 is TGTGCTTCGGGGACAGGGGTGAACACTGAAGCTTTCTTT. Full variable domain (remainder filled in from reference TRBV7-9 and TRBJ1-1): DTGVSQNPRHKITKRGQNVTFRCDPISEHNRLYWYRQTLGQGPEFLTYFQNEAQLEKSRLLSDRFSAERPKGSFSTLEIQRTEQGDSAMYLCASGTGVNTEAFFGQGTRLTVV.

The rearrangement uses TRBV7-9 and TRBJ2-1, with a tentative D call TRBD2 (6 bases). With 5 bases removed from V and 6 bases from J, the gap between germline ends came to 11 bases. Germline V CDR1 and CDR2: SEHNR, FQNEAQ (reference sequence). This CDR3 is built from 13 residues. CDR3 amino acids: CASSPRGGNEQFF. Written as DNA, the CDR3 is TGTGCCAGCAGCCCGAGGGGAGGCAATGAGCAGTTCTTC.

This clone was counted a few times. The rearrangement joins TRBV6-7 to TRBJ2-1; 7 nucleotides match TRBD2. TRBV6-7 carries the ORF label, with uncertain function. CDR3 length: 17 residues. The trim removed 2 bases at V and 7 bases at J, leaving 14 bases unmatched. CDR3 sequence: CASSYGAGASYMNEQFF. The DNA of the CDR3 is TGTGCCAGCAGTTACGGGGCGGGAGCGAGTTATATGAATGAGCAGTTCTTC.

The rearrangement joins TRBV11-1 to TRBJ1-5; D remains unclear. V was trimmed by 5 bases and J by 0 bases, leaving 11 bases between them. The CDR3 sequence is 15 residues long. The germline V gene encodes CDR1 SGHAT and CDR2 FQDESV (reference sequence). The CDR3 DNA sequence: TGTGCCAGCAGCCCCGGACGGCATAGCAATCAGCCCCAGCATTTT. This sequence encodes CASSPGRHSNQPQHF.

CDR3 loop: CSVQVQGARTEAFF. As DNA, the CDR3 is TGCAGCGTTCAAGTACAGGGGGCTAGGACTGAAGCTTTCTTT. The V and J genes are TRBV29-1 and TRBJ1-1, with 9 positions matching TRBD1. CDR1 is SQVTM and CDR2 is ANQGSEA in the germline V gene. The length of the CDR3 is 14 residues. With V trimmed by 5 bases and J by 5 bases, 9 bases remained unmatched.

The V and J genes are TRBV30 and TRBJ2-5, with TRBD2 matching 9 bases. CDR3 length equals 13 residues. The V gene end was trimmed by 2 bases and the J gene end by 5 bases; junction bases not matched to a gene: 3. Looked up from germline, CDR1 is GTSNPN and CDR2 is SVGIG (reference sequence). The CDR3 here is CAWSLSGSETQYF. The CDR3 DNA sequence: TGTGCCTGGAGTCTTAGCGGGAGTGAGACCCAGTACTTC.

This rearrangement joins TRBV15 to TRBJ2-3; 13 bases match TRBD2. J lost 2 bases, V lost 2 bases, and 10 bases had no gene match. The germline V gene encodes CDR1 LNHNV and CDR2 YYDKDF (reference sequence). The CDR3 loop spans 19 amino acids. The CDR3, as DNA: TGTGCCACCAGCAGAACCCCCCCGGGACTAGCGGGGATCACAGATACGCAGTATTTT. This gives the protein CATSRTPPGLAGITDTQYF.

As concerns this clone: This may come from a read error, since a much larger clone is one base off. Other DNA variants within this sample encode the same CDR3. The chain combines TRBV11-2 with TRBJ2-3, with 7 bases matching TRBD2. CDR3 size: 17 residues. Germline trimming cut 2 bases from V and 3 bases from J; bases unmatched to any gene: 11. CDR1 is SGHAT, CDR2 FQNNGV, per germline. CDR3 protein: CASSLRTGWGGTDTQYF. The CDR3 DNA reads TGTGCCAGCAGCTTAAGGACTGGGTGGGGGGGGACAGATACGCAGTATTTT.